These T cell receptor beta chains were read from a single sample in a study of blood T cell repertoires in COVID-19. Assay: immunoSEQ multiplex PCR; the TCRdb copy retains only in-frame clones and omits some. The repertoire includes roughly 290,000 clones, roughly 84% of them detected once, and about 0.9% sits in the top ten. The specimen was peripheral blood. These receptors originate from a human donor with COVID-19, enrolled during active disease. The donor label of this sample is uncertain. Each CDR3 is given with its conserved first and last residue.

CASSYWRNNQPQHF	14	TRBV6-2/TRBV6-3	TRBJ1-5
CASSLMSGRGDTQYF	15	TRBV7-6	TRBJ2-3
CASSLVSANTGELFF	15	TRBV7-8	TRBJ2-2
CASSESGGQGALTQYF	16	TRBV10-1	TRBJ2-5
CASSLRQAYNEQFF	14	TRBV28	TRBJ2-1
CASSYGNTEAFF	12	TRBV18	TRBJ1-1
CASSLILASNEQFF	14	TRBV7-8	TRBJ2-1
CASSAHRDINQPQHF	15	TRBV7-9	TRBJ1-5
CASSQAHYTGPEAFF	15	TRBV4-1	TRBJ1-1
CASSLAGRGNTEAFF	15	TRBV5-1	TRBJ1-1
CACSGRGTDTQYF	13	TRBV30	TRBJ2-3
CASSFGGNQPQHF	13	TRBV28	TRBJ1-5
CASSLAGLPGYTF	13	TRBV12-3/TRBV12-4	TRBJ1-2
CASSLTGVYGYTF	13	TRBV5-6	TRBJ1-2
CASATLGQGEAFF	13	TRBV7-3	TRBJ1-1
CASSRGTSANIQYF	14	TRBV28	TRBJ2-4
CASSLRLAQPQHF	13	TRBV19	TRBJ1-5
CASSFGGATYEQYF	14	TRBV7-2	TRBJ2-7
CASSPGTGDQPQHF	14	TRBV3-1/TRBV3-2	TRBJ1-5
CASSVGQGTIWEQFF	15	TRBV9	TRBJ2-1
CASAFENWGGNTEAFF	16	TRBV12-5	TRBJ1-1
CASSPRTGGSGGYTF	15	TRBV5-6	TRBJ1-2
CASRIGLALTYEQYF	15	TRBV7-8	TRBJ2-7
CASSQDGSRGTDTQYF	16	TRBV4-2	TRBJ2-3
CSASLYNEQFF	11	TRBV20-1	TRBJ2-1
CASIRTGDEKLFF	13	TRBV2	TRBJ1-4
CASSELGREGYGYTF	15	TRBV6-1	TRBJ1-2
CASSVQLAGASDTQYF	16	TRBV11-1	TRBJ2-3
CASQRWTANTEAFF	14	TRBV19	TRBJ1-1
CASSQASTDTQYF	13	TRBV4-3	TRBJ2-3
CSVVISGSGDTQYF	14	TRBV29-1	TRBJ2-3